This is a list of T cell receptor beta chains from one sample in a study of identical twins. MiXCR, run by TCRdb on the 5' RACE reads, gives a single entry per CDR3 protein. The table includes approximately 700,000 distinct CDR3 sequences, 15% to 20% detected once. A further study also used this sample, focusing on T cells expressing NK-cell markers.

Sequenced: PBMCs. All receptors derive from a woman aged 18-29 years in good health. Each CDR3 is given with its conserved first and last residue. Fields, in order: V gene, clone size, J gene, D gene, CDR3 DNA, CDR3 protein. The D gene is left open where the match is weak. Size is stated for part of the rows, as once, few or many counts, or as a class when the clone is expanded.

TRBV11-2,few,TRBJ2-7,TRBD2,TGTGCCAGCAGCTTACTCCGGGGGGGCGGGACCTACGAGCAGTACTTC,CASSLLRGGGTYEQYF
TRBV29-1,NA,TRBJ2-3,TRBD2,TGCAGTCCACCAGGGCTAGCGGGGAGCACAGATACGCAGTATTTT,CSPPGLAGSTDTQYF
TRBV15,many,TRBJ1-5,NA,TGTGCCACCAGCAGCACAGGAACCAATCAGCCCCAGCATTTT,CATSSTGTNQPQHF
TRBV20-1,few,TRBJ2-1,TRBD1,TGCAGTGCTGGGGACAGGAGCTCCTACAATGAGCAGTTCTTC,CSAGDRSSYNEQFF
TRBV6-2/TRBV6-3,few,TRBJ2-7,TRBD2,TGTGCCAGCCGACGGCTAGCGGGAGGTAACGAGCAGTACTTC,CASRRLAGGNEQYF
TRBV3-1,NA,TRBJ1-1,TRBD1,TGTGCCAGCAGCCAAGAAAGGTTCAGGGGGGTTAACACTGAAGCTTTCTTT,CASSQERFRGVNTEAFF
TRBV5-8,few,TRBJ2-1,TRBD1,TGTGCCAGCAGACGACAGGGTGCTAGCTCCTACAATGAGCAGTTCTTC,CASRRQGASSYNEQFF
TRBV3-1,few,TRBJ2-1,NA,TGTGCCAGCAGCCAAGGTAGGGTTTCCATAGGCAATGAGCAGTTCTTC,CASSQGRVSIGNEQFF
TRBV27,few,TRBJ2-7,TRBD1,TGTGCCAGCAGTTTCGAGGGGGCTTACGAGCAGTACTTC,CASSFEGAYEQYF
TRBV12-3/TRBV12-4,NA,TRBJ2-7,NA,TGTGCCAGCAGTCCGCGGGGTCAAGGAGGGGAGCAGTACTTC,CASSPRGQGGEQYF
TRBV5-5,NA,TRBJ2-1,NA,TGTGCCAGCAGCTTTCAGCGACTCTCCTACAATGAGCAGTTCTTC,CASSFQRLSYNEQFF
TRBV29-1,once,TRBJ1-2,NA,TGCAGCGTTCCCGGCGATGGCTACACCTTC,CSVPGDGYTF
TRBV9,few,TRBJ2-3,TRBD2,TGTGCCAGCAGCGTAGAGGCGGGGGGGAGCACAGATACGCAGTATTTT,CASSVEAGGSTDTQYF